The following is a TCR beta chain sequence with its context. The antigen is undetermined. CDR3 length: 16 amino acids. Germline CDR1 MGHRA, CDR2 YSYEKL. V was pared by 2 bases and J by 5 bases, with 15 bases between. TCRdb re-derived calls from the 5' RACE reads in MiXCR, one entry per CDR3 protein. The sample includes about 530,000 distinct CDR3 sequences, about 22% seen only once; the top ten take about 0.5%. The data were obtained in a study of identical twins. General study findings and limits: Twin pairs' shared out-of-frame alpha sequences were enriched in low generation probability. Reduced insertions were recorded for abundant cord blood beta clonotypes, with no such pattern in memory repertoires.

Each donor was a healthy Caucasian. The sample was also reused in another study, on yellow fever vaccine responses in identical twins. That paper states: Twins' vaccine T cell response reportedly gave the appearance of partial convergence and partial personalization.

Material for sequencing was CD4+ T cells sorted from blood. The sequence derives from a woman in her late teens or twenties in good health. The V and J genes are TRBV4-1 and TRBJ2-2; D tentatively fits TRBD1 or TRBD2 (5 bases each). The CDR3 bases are TGCGCCAGCAGCCAACCAGACAGACTACCTACCGGGGAGCTGTTTTTT. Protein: CASSQPDRLPTGELFF.